A single sample gave rise to the 22 T cell receptor beta chains below, sequenced in a study of T cell repertoires in cytomegalovirus infection (dated by TCRdb to about 2019). Sequencer: Illumina HiSeq 1500. TCRdb reprocessing: public reads trimmed at Q25 with fastp, clones called with MiXCR, in-frame beta chains kept. Merged by CDR3 protein, the rows form single entries marked with the most common genes and DNA. Within this sample are fewer than 550,000 distinct CDR3 sequences, with 10% to 12% of them counted one time only. About a tenth of the sample is held by the ten biggest clonotypes. Source material: PBMCs. The receptors come from a human donor in good health (CMV status not recorded). Some clones in this sample may be carry-over from other donors' samples.

The table lists this clonotype with many counts. The chain is built from TRBV6-5 and TRBJ2-2; no clear D gene. The V end lost 0 bases, the J end lost 2 bases, and 7 bases lay between the germline ends. The CDR3 loop spans 15 amino acids. Germline V gene lookup returns CDR1 MNHEY and CDR2 SVGAGI. CDR3 loop: CASSYSVYNTGELFF. CDR3 bases: TGTGCCAGCAGTTACTCCGTCTACAACACCGGGGAGCTGTTTTTT.

The table lists this clonotype with many counts. The J gene is TRBJ1-1, the V gene TRBV7-9; D gene unclear. CDR1 is SEHNR, CDR2 FQNEAQ, per germline (reference sequence). The CDR3 spans 14 residues. V lost 3 bases and J lost 0, with 8 bases in between. The CDR3 nucleotides read TGTGCCAGCAGCTTTGAGACTTTGAACACTGAAGCTTTCTTT. Residues: CASSFETLNTEAFF.

This clonotype has ten or more counts. The chain links TRBV7-9 to TRBJ2-3; 7 bases align to TRBD1. The germline gives CDR1 SEHNR, CDR2 FQNEAQ (reference sequence). Losses at the gene ends were 5 bases for V and 5 bases for J; bases not matched to a gene: 7. CDR3 length: 14 amino acids. The CDR3 spells CASSLDRAQDTQYF. The CDR3 bases are TGTGCCAGCAGCCTTGACAGGGCTCAAGATACGCAGTATTTT.

The sample holds many counts of this clonotype. The CDR3: CASSFQTGKKSGNTIYF. CDR3 bases: TGTGCCAGCAGCTTCCAGACAGGGAAGAAGTCTGGAAACACCATATATTTT. The V and J genes are TRBV7-8 and TRBJ1-3, with 7 bases aligning to TRBD1. The J segment lost 1 base and the V segment lost 3 bases, leaving 9 bases of the junction unmatched. Germline V CDR1 and CDR2: SGHVS, FQNEAQ. The CDR3 totals 17 residues.

There are many counts of this clonotype. The chain uses TRBV7-8 and TRBJ1-1; D remains unclear. Germline CDR1 and CDR2: SGHVS and FQNEAQ. Between the trimmed V and J ends, which lost 3 bases and 1 base, there was a span of 9 bases. This CDR3 comprises 14 residues. As DNA, the CDR3 is TGTGCCAGCAGCTTTGTCAGTGAGAACACTGAAGCTTTCTTT. Its translation: CASSFVSENTEAFF.

This clonotype showed up many times. The V call is TRBV15, the J call TRBJ2-5; 11 bases match TRBD2. This CDR3 spans 17 amino acids. Unmatched junction bases numbered 4, after V lost 0 bases and J lost 1 base. The germline gives CDR1 LNHNV, CDR2 YYDKDF (reference sequence). Here the CDR3 DNA reads TGTGCCACCAGCAGAGATTATGGGACTAGCGGCCAAGAGACCCAGTACTTC. It specifies CATSRDYGTSGQETQYF. The whole variable domain, remainder taken from reference TRBV15 and TRBJ2-5, is DAMVIQNPRYQVTQFGKPVTLSCSQTLNHNVMYWYQQKSSQAPKLLFHYYDKDFNNEADTPDNFQSRRPNTSFCFLDIRSPGLGDTAMYLCATSRDYGTSGQETQYFGPGTRLLVL.

This clonotype was recorded many times. The rearrangement links TRBV6-6 to TRBJ1-4; tentative D call: TRBD1 (5 bases). The CDR3 is 16 amino acids. V gave up 2 bases and J gave up 5 bases, with 15 bases separating them. CDR1 and CDR2 (germline): MNHNY, SVGAGI (reference sequence). The CDR3: CASSYRPLGENEKLFF. The CDR3 nucleotides are TGTGCCAGCAGTTACCGACCCTTGGGGGAAAATGAAAAACTGTTTTTT.

This clonotype was detected many times. CDR3 amino acids: CASGLVLAGSTDTQYF. The CDR3 DNA reads TGTGCTAGTGGTTTGGTACTAGCGGGGTCCACAGATACGCAGTATTTT. This chain connects TRBV12-5 to TRBJ2-3, with 10 positions matching TRBD2. V lost 0 bases, J lost 2 bases, and 2 bases stayed unmatched. Germline loops: CDR1 LGHNT, CDR2 FRNRAP. The length of the CDR3 is 16 residues.

This clonotype was counted at least ten times. The V call is TRBV12-3 or TRBV12-4, the J call TRBJ2-1; D remains unclear. CDR3 length: 12 amino acids. V was pared by 7 bases and J by 7 bases, with 11 bases between. CDR3 residues: CASTETQNEQFF. The DNA of the CDR3 is TGTGCCAGCACCGAGACTCAGAATGAGCAGTTCTTC.

This clonotype came up a few times. The chain's CDR3 is CASSTWDRGHYEQYF. The CDR3 nucleotides read TGTGCCAGCAGTACCTGGGACAGGGGTCACTACGAGCAGTACTTC. This chain joins TRBV6-5 and TRBJ2-7; 10 bases map to TRBD1. CDR1 is MNHEY and CDR2 is SVGAGI in the germline V gene. Germline trimming cut 5 bases from V and 3 bases from J; bases unmatched to any gene: 7. This CDR3 has 15 residues.

The rearrangement joins TRBV5-1 to TRBJ1-5, with D unclear. The CDR3 is 13 residues long. Per germline, CDR1 SGHRS and CDR2 YFSETQ. Trimming removed 3 bases at V and 4 bases at J, with 8 bases between. The CDR3 bases are TGCGCCAGCAGCTATGAAGGAAATCAGCCCCAGCATTTT. This encodes CASSYEGNQPQHF. Full variable domain (remainder filled in from reference TRBV5-1 and TRBJ1-5): KAGVTQTPRYLIKTRGQQVTLSCSPISGHRSVSWYQQTPGQGLQFLFEYFSETQRNKGNFPGRFSGRQFSNSRSEMNVSTLELGDSALYLCASSYEGNQPQHFGDGTRLSIL.

This clonotype was seen repeatedly, ten times or more. The chain is built from TRBV28 and TRBJ1-5, with 8 positions matching TRBD1. Unmatched junction bases numbered 12, after V lost 10 bases and J lost 4 bases. CDR3 length: 15 residues. The germline gives CDR1 MDHEN, CDR2 SYDVKM. This chain's CDR3 is CATTKDRARNQPQHF. CDR3 nucleotides: TGTGCCACAACTAAGGACAGGGCGCGGAATCAGCCCCAGCATTTT.

The chain carries TRBV29-1 and TRBJ1-2, with TRBD1 as a possible D gene (5 bases). Trimming took off 6 bases at V and 8 bases at J, with 10 bases between the two ends. This CDR3 contains 10 residues. Germline CDR1 reads SQVTM; CDR2 reads ANQGSEA. The CDR3 here is CSVGDGGYTF. The CDR3 nucleotides are TGCAGCGTGGGGGACGGCGGCTACACCTTC.

This chain joins TRBV27 and TRBJ2-3; 8 nucleotides agree with TRBD2. CDR1 and CDR2 from the germline V gene are MNHEY and SMNVEV (reference sequence). The junction had 7 bases not matched to a gene; V was cut back by 4 bases and J by 1 base. This CDR3 is built from 16 residues. For the CDR3, the DNA is TGTGCCAGCAGTTCCATGACTAGCGTAGGCACAGATACGCAGTATTTT. This translates into CASSSMTSVGTDTQYF.

This clonotype was counted ten times or more. The chain uses TRBV6-2 or TRBV6-3 and TRBJ2-1, with 7 bases matching TRBD2. The CDR3 is made up of 15 amino acids. Germline values: CDR1 MNHEY, CDR2 SVGEGT. V was clipped by 3 bases and J by 4 bases; unmatched bases: 6. The CDR3 region has the DNA TGTGCCAGCAGTTATGAGCTAGCGGTATACAATGAGCAGTTCTTC. It is translated as CASSYELAVYNEQFF.

Worth noting for this clonotype: A much bigger clone sits one base away, suggesting this may be a read error. This chain joins TRBV20-1 and TRBJ1-4, with D perhaps TRBD1 (5 bases). The CDR3 length is 15 residues. Germline V gene lookup returns CDR1 DFQATT and CDR2 SNEGSKA (reference sequence). This CDR3 is CSAGNVAGSVEKLCF. The CDR3 nucleotides are TGCAGTGCTGGAAATGTGGCAGGGTCAGTTGAAAAACTGTGTTTT.

This sequence joins TRBV5-4 and TRBJ2-1; possible D gene TRBD2, 7 bases. Germline lookup yields CDR1 SGHNT and CDR2 YYREEE (reference sequence). The CDR3 has 15 amino acids. The V end lost 0 bases, the J end lost 8 bases, and 15 bases lay between the germline ends. CDR3 amino acids: CASSLAGRGLDEQFF. The CDR3 nucleotides are TGTGCCAGCAGCTTGGCAGGGAGGGGGTTGGATGAGCAGTTCTTC.

The J gene is TRBJ2-1, the V gene TRBV5-4, with 11 nucleotides matching TRBD2. The V gene end was trimmed by 4 bases and the J gene end by 2 bases; junction bases not matched to a gene: 5. The germline gives CDR1 SGHNT, CDR2 YYREEE (reference sequence). This CDR3 is built from 16 residues. The chain's CDR3 is CASSVGTSGPYNEQFF. For the CDR3, the DNA is TGTGCCAGCAGCGTCGGGACTAGCGGCCCCTACAATGAGCAGTTCTTC.

The V call is TRBV5-4, the J call TRBJ2-7; 8 positions agree with TRBD2. Looked up from germline, CDR1 is SGHNT and CDR2 is YYREEE (reference sequence). The CDR3 is 16 amino acids. V lost 4 bases to trimming and J lost 2 bases; unmatched junction nucleotides: 11. CDR3 nucleotide sequence: TGTGCCAGCAGCCCAAAGGGGGGGACTAGAGCCTACGAGCAGTACTTC. Translating it yields CASSPKGGTRAYEQYF.

This clonotype has just a few counts. The genes are TRBV10-3 and TRBJ1-2; weak D call: TRBD1 (6 bases). The CDR3 runs to 15 residues. Trimming removed 0 bases from V and 0 bases from J, with 8 bases in between. Per the germline V gene, CDR1 is ENHRY and CDR2 is SYGVKD. CDR3 in amino acids: CAISESGGPNYGYTF. The CDR3 region has the DNA TGTGCCATCAGTGAGTCCGGGGGGCCTAACTATGGCTACACCTTC.

This clonotype was recorded many times. The chain uses TRBV13 and TRBJ2-1, with 12 bases matching TRBD2. CDR3 length: 16 residues. With V trimmed by 3 bases and J by 8 bases, 8 bases remained unmatched. Germline loops: CDR1 PRHDT, CDR2 FYEKMQ (reference sequence). The CDR3 DNA follows: TGTGCCAGCAGCTTTCTAGCGGGAGGGAATCGCGATGAGCAGTTCTTC. Its protein product is CASSFLAGGNRDEQFF.

In regard to this clonotype: Germline is not matched at one junction end, which may reflect a read error. The chain employs TRBV5-4 and TRBJ2-5; the D gene is possibly TRBD1 (6 bases). The CDR3 consists of 15 residues. From germline, CDR1 is SGHNT and CDR2 YYREEE (reference sequence). In DNA, the CDR3 is TGTGCCAGCAGATTGGACCTACAGGGCTTAGAGACCCAGTACTTC. This sequence encodes CASRLDLQGLETQYF.